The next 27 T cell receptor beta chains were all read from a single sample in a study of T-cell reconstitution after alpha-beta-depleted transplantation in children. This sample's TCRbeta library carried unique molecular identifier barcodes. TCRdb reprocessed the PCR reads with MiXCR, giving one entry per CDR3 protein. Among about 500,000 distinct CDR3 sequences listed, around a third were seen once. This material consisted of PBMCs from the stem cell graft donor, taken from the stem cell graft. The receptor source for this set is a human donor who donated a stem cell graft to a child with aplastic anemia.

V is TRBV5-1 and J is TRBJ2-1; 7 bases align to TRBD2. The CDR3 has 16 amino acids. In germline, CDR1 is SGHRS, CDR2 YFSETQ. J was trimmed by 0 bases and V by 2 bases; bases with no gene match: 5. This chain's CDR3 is CASSLYGTTSYNEQFF. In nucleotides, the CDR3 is TGCGCCAGCAGCTTATACGGGACTACCTCCTACAATGAGCAGTTCTTC.

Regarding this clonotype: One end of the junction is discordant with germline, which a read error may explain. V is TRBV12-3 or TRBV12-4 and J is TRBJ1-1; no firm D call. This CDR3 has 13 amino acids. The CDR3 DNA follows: TGTGCCAGCAGACCAGGCCTGAACACTGAAGCTTTCTTC. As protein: CASRPGLNTEAFF.

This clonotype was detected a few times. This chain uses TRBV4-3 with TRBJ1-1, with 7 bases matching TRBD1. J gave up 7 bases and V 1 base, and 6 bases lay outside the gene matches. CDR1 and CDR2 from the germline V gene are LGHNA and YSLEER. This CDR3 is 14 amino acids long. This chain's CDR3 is CASSQVTGDNEAFF. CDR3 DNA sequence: TGCGCCAGCAGCCAAGTAACAGGGGACAATGAAGCTTTCTTT.

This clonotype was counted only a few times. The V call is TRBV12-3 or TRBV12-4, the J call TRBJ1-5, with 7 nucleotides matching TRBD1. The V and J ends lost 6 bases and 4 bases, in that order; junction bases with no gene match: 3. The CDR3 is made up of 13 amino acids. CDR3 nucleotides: TGTGCCAGCAGAGGGACAGAGAATCAGCCCCAGCATTTT. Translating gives CASRGTENQPQHF.

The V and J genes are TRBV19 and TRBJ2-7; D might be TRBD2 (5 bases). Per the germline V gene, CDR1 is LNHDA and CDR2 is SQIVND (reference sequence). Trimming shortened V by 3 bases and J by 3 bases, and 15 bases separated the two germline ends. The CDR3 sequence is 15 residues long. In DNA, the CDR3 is TGTGCCAGTAGTATTACCTCATCCCGGGACTACGAGCAGTACTTC. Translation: CASSITSSRDYEQYF.

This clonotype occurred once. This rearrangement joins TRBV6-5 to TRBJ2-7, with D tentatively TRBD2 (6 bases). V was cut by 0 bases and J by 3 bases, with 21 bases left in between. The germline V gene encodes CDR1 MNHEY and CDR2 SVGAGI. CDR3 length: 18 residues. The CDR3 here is CASSYSLRDSEKVYEQYF. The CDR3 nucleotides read TGTGCCAGCAGTTACTCCCTCCGGGACTCCGAGAAGGTCTACGAGCAGTACTTC.

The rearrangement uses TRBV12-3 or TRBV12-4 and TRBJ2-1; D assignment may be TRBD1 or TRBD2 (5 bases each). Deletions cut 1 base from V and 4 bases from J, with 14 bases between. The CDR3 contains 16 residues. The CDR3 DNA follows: TGTGCCAGCAGTTTAGATGGGACCCTGGGTTACAATGAGCAGTTCTTC. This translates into CASSLDGTLGYNEQFF.

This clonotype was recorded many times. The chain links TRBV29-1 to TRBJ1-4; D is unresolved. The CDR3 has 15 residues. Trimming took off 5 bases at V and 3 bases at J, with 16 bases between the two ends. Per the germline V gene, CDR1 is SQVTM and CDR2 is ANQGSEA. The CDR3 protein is CSVSARARSNEKLFF. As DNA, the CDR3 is TGCAGCGTTTCGGCGAGGGCGCGGTCTAATGAAAAACTGTTTTTT.

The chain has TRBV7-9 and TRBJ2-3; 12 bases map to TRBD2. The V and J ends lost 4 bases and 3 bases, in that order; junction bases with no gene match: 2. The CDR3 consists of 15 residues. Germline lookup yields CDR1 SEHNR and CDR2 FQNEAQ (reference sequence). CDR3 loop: CASSYGLAGTDTQYF. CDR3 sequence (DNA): TGTGCCAGCAGCTACGGACTAGCGGGAACAGATACGCAGTATTTT. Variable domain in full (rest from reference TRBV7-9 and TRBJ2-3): DTGVSQNPRHKITKRGQNVTFRCDPISEHNRLYWYRQTLGQGPEFLTYFQNEAQLEKSRLLSDRFSAERPKGSFSTLEIQRTEQGDSAMYLCASSYGLAGTDTQYFGPGTRLTVL.

The CDR3 sequence: CASSKQGYGYTF. DNA of the CDR3: TGTGCCAGCAGTAAACAGGGGTATGGCTACACCTTC. The chain joins TRBV25-1 to TRBJ1-2; 7 bases align to TRBD1. V was pared by 5 bases and J by 5 bases, with 2 bases of the junction left unmatched. This CDR3 comprises 12 residues. CDR1 MGHDK and CDR2 SYGVNS come from the germline V gene.

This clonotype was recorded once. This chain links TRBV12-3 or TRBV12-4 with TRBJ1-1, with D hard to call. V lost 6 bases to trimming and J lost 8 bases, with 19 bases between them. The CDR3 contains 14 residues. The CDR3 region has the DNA TGTGCCAGCAGGCCCGGCGGAACCCGGCAGGAAGCTTTCTTT. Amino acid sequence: CASRPGGTRQEAFF.

The CDR3 loop is CASSYFADNYGYTF. The DNA of the CDR3 is TGTGCCAGCAGTTACTTTGCCGATAACTATGGCTACACCTTC. The chain combines TRBV6-5 with TRBJ1-2; D is ambiguous. This CDR3 is built from 14 residues. Trimming took 1 base from V and 1 from J, leaving 7 bases between them. Germline V gives CDR1 MNHEY, CDR2 SVGAGI.

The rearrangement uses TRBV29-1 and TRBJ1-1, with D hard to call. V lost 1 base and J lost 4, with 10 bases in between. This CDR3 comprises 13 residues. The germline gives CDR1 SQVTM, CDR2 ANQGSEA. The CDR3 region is CSVEVSWATEAFF. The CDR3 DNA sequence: TGCAGCGTTGAAGTTAGCTGGGCCACTGAAGCTTTCTTT.

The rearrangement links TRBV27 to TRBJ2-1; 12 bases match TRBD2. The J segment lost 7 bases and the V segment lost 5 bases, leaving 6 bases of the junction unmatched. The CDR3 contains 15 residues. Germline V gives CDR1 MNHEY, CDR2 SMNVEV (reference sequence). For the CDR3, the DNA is TGTGCCAGCAGTAGAGGACTAGCGGGACTAAATGAGCAGTTCTTC. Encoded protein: CASSRGLAGLNEQFF.

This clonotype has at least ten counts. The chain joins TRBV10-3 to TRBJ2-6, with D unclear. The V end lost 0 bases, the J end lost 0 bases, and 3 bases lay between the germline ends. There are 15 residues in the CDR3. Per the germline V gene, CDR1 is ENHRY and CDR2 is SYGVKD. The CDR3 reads CAISESDSGANVLTF. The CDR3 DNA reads TGTGCCATCAGTGAGTCGGACTCTGGGGCCAACGTCCTGACTTTC.

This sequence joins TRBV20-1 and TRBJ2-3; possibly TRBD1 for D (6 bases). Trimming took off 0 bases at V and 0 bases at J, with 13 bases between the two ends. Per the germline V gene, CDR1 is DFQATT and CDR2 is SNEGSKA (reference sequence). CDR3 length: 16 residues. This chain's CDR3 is CSARDQGRGSTDTQYF. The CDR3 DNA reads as TGCAGTGCTAGAGATCAGGGGAGAGGGAGCACAGATACGCAGTATTTT.

The CDR3 region has the DNA TGCAGTGCTAGAGATCTCCCCGGGAATGAGCAGTTCTTC. This sequence encodes CSARDLPGNEQFF. The rearrangement links TRBV20-1 to TRBJ2-1, with unresolved D. CDR1 and CDR2 (germline): DFQATT, SNEGSKA (reference sequence). The germline V and J ends were trimmed by 0 bases and 7 bases, with 10 bases remaining between them. There are 13 residues in the CDR3.

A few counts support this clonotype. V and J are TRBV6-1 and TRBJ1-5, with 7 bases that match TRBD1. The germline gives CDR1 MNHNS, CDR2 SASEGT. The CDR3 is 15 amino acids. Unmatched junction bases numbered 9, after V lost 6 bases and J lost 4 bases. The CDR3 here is CASRPRTGVNQPQHF. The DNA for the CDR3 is TGTGCCAGCAGACCACGGACAGGTGTGAATCAGCCCCAGCATTTT.

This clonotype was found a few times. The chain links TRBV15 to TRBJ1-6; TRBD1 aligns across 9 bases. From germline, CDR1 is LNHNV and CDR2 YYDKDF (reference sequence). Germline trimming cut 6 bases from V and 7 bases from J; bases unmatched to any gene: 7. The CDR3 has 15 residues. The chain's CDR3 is CATRTGGLGNSPLHF. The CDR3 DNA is TGTGCCACCAGGACAGGGGGTCTGGGGAATTCACCCCTCCACTTT.

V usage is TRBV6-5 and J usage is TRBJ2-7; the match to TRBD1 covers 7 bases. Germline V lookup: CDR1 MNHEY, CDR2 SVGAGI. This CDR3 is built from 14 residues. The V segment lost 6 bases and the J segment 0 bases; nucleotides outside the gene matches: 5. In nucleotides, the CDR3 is TGTGCCAGCAGCTACGGGACAGCCTCCTACGAGCAGTACGTC. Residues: CASSYGTASYEQYV.

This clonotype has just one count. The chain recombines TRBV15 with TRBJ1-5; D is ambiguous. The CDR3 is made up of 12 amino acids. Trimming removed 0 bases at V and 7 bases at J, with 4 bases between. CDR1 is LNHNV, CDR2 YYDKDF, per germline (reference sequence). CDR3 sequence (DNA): TGTGCCACCAGCAGAGATTACCAGCCCCAGCATTTT. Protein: CATSRDYQPQHF.

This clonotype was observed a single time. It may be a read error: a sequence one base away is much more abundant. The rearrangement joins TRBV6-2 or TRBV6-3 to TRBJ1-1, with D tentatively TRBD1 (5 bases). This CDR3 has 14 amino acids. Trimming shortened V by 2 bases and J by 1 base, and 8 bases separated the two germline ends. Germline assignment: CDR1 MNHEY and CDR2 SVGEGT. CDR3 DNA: TGTGCCAGCAGTTACGGGGCGGCGAACACTGAAGCTTTCTTT. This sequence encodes CASSYGAANTEAFF.

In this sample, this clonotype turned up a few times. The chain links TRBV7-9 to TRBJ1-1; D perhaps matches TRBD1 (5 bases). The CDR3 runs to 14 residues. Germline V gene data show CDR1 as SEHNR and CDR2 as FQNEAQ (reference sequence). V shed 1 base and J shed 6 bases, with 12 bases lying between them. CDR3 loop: CASSLVEGVSEAFF. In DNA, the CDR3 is TGTGCCAGCAGCTTAGTTGAAGGGGTTTCTGAAGCTTTCTTT.

DNA for the CDR3: TGTGCCAGCAGCGGAGGGCTAGCGAGTTTCACCGGGGAGCTGTTTTTT. Amino acids: CASSGGLASFTGELFF. V gene TRBV5-5 combines with J gene TRBJ2-2; D is perhaps TRBD2 (6 bases). The CDR3 spans 16 residues. The V gene lost 4 bases and the J gene lost 4 bases, with 17 bases spanning the gap. Germline assignment: CDR1 SGHKS and CDR2 YYEKEE (reference sequence).

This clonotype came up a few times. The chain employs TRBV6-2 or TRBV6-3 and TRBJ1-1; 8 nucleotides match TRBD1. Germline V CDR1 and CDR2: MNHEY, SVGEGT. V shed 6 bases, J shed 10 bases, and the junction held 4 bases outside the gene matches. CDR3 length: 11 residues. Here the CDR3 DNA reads TGTGCCAGCAGCCAAGACAGGGGAGCTTTCTTT. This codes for CASSQDRGAFF.

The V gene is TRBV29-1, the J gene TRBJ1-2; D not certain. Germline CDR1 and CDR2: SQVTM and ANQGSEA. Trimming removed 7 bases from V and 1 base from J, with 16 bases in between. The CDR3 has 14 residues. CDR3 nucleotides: TGCAGCGCTGAGCCCGAGACGGATAACTATGGCTACACCTTC. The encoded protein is CSAEPETDNYGYTF.

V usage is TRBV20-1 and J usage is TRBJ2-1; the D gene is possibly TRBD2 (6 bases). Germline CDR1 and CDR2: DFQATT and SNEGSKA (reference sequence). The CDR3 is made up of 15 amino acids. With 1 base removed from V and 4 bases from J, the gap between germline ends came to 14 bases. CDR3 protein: CSARVGEADYNEQFF. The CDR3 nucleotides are TGCAGTGCTAGAGTGGGGGAGGCGGATTACAATGAGCAGTTCTTC.